This TCR beta chain originates from a study of CD8+ T cells in alopecia areata. At the level of the study: The SALT score measured affected scalp surface percentage in treated patients. Study-level findings and limits: Having just one nonresponder leaves the connection between baseline CD8+ expansion and response unresolved.

V shed 7 bases and J 7 bases; nucleotides not matched to a gene: 7. Per germline, CDR1 SQVTM and CDR2 ANQGSEA. This CDR3 has 12 residues. This clone was counted a few times. Its cognate antigen is unknown. The treatment: oral pan-JAK inhibitor, 5-10 mg twice daily. Obtained from alopecia areata patients were lesional scalp punch biopsies along with peripheral blood. Extracted RNA was reverse transcribed into cDNA, the sequencing template. Clones were read by immunoSEQ multiplex PCR, and TCRdb kept only the in-frame ones, dropping some. Among about 140,000 clones listed, more than 85% were seen once. The TCR comes from a human donor with alopecia areata. V gene TRBV29-1 combines with J gene TRBJ1-1, with 9 bases fitting TRBD1. Sequencing used CD8+ T cells sorted from blood, obtained at week 4, from a patient treated with tofacitinib. The CDR3 reads CSATTGGSEAFF. CDR3 DNA sequence: TGCAGCGCTACCACAGGGGGCAGTGAAGCTTTCTTT.